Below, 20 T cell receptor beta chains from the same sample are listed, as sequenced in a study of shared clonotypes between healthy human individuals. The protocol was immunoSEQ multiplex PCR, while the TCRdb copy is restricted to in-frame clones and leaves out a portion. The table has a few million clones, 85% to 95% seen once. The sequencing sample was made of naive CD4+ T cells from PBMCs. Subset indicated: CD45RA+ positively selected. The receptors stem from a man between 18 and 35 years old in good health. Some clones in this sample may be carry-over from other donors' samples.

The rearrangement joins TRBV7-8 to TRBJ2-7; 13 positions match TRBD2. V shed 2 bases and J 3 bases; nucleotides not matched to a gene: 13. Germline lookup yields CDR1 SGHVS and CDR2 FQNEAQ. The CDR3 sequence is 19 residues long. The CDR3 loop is CASSLPGLAGSESDYEQYF. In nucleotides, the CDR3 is TGTGCCAGCAGCTTACCGGGACTAGCGGGATCCGAATCGGACTACGAGCAGTACTTC.

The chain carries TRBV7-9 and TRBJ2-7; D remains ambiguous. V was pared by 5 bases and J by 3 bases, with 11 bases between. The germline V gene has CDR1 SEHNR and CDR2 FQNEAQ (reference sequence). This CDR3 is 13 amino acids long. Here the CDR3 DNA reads TGTGCCAGCAGCCGATCGGTCCGCTACGAGCAGTACTTC. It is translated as CASSRSVRYEQYF.

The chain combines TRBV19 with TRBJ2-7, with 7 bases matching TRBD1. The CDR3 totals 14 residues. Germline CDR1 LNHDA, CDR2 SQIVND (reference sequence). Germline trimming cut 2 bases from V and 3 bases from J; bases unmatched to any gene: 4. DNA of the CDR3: TGTGCCAGTAGTATATCGGACAGGAACTACGAGCAGTACTTC. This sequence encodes CASSISDRNYEQYF.

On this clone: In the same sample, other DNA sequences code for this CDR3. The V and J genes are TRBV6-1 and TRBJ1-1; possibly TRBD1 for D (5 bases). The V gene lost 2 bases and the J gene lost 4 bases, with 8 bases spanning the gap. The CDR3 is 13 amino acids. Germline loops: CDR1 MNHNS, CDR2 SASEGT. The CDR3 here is CASSEQGGTEAFF. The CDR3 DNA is TGTGCCAGCAGTGAACAGGGAGGCACTGAAGCTTTCTTT.

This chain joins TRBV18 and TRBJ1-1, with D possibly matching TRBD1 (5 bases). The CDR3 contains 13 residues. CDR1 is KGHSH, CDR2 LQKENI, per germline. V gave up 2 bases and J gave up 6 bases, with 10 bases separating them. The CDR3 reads CASSPMGRSEAFF. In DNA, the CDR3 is TGTGCCAGCTCACCAATGGGGCGGTCTGAAGCTTTCTTT.

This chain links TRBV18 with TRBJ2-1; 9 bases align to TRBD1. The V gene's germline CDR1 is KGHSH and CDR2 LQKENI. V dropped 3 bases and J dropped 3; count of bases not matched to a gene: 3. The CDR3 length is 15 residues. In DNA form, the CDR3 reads TGTGCCAGCTCACCGGGACAGGGTTACTACAATGAGCAGTTCTTC. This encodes CASSPGQGYYNEQFF.

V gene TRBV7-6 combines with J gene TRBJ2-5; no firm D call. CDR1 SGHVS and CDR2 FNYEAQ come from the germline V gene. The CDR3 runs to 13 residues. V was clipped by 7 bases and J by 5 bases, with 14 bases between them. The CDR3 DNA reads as TGTGCCAGCACTCCAGGAGCGTTGGAGACCCAGTACTTC. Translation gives CASTPGALETQYF.

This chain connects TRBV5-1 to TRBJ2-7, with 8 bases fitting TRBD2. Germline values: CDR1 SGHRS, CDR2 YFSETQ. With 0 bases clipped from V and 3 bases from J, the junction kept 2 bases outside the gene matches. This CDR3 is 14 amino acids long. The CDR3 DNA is TGCGCCAGCAGCTTGGTACTAGCGGACTACGAGCAGTACTTC. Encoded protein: CASSLVLADYEQYF.

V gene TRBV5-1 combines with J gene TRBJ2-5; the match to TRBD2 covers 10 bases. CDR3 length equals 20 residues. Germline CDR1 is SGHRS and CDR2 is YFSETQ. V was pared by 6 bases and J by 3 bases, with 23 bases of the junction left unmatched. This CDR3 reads CASIIPRGLAGDWDEETQYF. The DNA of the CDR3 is TGCGCCAGCATTATCCCGAGGGGGCTAGCGGGAGACTGGGATGAAGAGACCCAGTACTTC.

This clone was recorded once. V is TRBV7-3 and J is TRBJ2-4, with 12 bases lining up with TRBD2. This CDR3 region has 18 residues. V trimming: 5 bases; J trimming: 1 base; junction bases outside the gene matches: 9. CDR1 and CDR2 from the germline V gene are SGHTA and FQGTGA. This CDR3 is CASSPDSTSGRAKNIQYF. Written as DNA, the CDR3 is TGTGCCAGCAGCCCCGACTCAACTAGCGGGAGGGCCAAAAACATTCAGTACTTC.

In nucleotides, the CDR3 is TGTGCCAGCAGCTCCTCTAGCGGTCCCCAGTACTTC. Translated, it gives CASSSSSGPQYF. This chain uses TRBV7-3 with TRBJ2-7; TRBD2 aligns across 7 bases. The CDR3 has 12 amino acids. V shed 4 bases and J 10 bases; nucleotides not matched to a gene: 7. Germline V lookup: CDR1 SGHTA, CDR2 FQGTGA.

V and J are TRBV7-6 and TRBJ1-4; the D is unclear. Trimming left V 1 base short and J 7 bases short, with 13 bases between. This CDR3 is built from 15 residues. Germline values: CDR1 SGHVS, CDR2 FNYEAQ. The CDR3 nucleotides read TGTGCCAGCAGCTTAGGCCCGGCAGGATCTGAAAAACTGTTTTTT. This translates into CASSLGPAGSEKLFF.

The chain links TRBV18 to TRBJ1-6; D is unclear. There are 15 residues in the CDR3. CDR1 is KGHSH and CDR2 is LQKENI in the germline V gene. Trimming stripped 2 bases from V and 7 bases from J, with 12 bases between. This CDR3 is CASSPNALPNSPLHF. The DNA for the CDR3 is TGTGCCAGCTCACCAAACGCCTTACCAAATTCACCCCTCCACTTT.

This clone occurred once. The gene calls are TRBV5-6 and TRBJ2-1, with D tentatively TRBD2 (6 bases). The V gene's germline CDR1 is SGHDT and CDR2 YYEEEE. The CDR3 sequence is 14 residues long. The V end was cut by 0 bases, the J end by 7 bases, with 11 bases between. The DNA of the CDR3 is TGTGCCAGCAGCTTGGCGGGAGTTCGGAATGAGCAGTTCTTC. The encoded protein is CASSLAGVRNEQFF. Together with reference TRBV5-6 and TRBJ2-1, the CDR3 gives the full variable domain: DAGVTQSPTHLIKTRGQQVTLRCSPKSGHDTVSWYQQALGQGPQFIFQYYEEEERQRGNFPDRFSGHQFPNYSSELNVNALLLGDSALYLCASSLAGVRNEQFFGPGTRLTVL.

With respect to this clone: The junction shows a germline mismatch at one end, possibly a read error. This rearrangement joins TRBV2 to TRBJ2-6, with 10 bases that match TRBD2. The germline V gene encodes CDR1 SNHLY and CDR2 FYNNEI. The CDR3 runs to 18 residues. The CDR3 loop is CANSTTLAGVSGANVLTF. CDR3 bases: TGTGCCAACAGTACTACCCTAGCGGGAGTTTCGGGGGCCAACGTCCTGACTTTC.

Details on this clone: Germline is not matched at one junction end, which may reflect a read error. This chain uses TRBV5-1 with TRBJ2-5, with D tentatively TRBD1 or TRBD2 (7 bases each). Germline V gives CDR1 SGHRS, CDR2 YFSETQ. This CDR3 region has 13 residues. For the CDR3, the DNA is TGCGCCAGCAGCGCCCAGGGGGGGGAGACCCAGCACTTC. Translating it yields CASSAQGGETQHF.

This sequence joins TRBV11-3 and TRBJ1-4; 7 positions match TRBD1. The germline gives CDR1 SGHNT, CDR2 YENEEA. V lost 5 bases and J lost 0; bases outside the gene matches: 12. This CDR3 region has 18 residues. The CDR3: CASSPDRDGLSTNEKLFF. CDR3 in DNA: TGTGCCAGCAGCCCCGACAGGGATGGGCTCTCAACTAATGAAAAACTGTTTTTT.

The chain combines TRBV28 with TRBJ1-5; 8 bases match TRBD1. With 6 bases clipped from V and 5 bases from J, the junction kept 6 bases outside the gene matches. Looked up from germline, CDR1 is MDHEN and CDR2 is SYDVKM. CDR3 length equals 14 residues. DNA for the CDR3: TGTGCCAGCAGGGATGGGACAGGATATCAGCCCCAGCATTTT. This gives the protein CASRDGTGYQPQHF.

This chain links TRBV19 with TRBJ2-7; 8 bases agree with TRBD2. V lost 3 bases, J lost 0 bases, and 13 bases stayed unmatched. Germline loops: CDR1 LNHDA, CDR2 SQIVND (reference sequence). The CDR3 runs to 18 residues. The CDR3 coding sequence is TGTGCCAGTAGTATTGGCGGAAGACGGGGGGGCTACTCCTACGAGCAGTACTTC. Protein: CASSIGGRRGGYSYEQYF. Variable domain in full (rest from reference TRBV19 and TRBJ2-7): DGGITQSPKYLFRKEGQNVTLSCEQNLNHDAMYWYRQDPGQGLRLIYYSQIVNDFQKGDIAEGYSVSREKKESFPLTVTSAQKNPTAFYLCASSIGGRRGGYSYEQYFGPGTRLTVT.

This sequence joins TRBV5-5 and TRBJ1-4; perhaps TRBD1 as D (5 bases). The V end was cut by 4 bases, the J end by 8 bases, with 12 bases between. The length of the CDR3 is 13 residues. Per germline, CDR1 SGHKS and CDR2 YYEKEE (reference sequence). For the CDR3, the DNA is TGTGCCAGCAGCGGATGGGGCCGGGAAAAACTGTTTTTT. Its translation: CASSGWGREKLFF.